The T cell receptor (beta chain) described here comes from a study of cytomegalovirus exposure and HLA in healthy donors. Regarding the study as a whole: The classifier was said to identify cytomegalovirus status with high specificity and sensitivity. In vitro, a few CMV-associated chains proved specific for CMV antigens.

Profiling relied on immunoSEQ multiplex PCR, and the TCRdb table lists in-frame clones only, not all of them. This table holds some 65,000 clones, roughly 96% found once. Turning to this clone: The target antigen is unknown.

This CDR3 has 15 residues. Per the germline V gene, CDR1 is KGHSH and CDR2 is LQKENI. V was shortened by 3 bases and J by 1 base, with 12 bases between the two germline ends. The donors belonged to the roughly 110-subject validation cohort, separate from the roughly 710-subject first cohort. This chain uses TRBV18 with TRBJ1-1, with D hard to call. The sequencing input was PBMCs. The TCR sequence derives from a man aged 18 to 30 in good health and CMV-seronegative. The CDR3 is CASSPREVENTEAFF. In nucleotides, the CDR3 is TGTGCCAGCTCACCCCGTGAGGTAGAGAACACTGAAGCTTTCTTT.